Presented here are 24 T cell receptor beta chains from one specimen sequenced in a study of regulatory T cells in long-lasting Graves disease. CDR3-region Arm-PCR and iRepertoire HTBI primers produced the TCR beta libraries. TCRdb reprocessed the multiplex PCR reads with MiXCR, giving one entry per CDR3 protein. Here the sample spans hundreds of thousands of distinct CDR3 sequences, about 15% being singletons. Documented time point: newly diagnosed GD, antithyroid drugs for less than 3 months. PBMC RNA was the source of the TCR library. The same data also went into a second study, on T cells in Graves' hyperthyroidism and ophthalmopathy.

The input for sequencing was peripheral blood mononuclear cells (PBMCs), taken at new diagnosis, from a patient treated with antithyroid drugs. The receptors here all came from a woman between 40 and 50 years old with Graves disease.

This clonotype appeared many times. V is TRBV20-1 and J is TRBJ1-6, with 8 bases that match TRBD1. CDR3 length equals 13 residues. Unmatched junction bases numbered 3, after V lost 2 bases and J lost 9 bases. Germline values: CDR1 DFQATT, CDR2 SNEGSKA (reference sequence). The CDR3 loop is CSARQGASSPLHF. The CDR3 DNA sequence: TGCAGTGCTAGACAGGGGGCAAGTTCACCCCTCCACTTT.

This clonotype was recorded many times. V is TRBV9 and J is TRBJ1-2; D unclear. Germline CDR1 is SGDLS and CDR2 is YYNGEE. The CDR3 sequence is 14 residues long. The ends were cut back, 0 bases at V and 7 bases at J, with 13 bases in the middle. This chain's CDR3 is CASSVAGESLGYTF. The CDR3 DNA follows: TGTGCCAGCAGCGTAGCTGGGGAGTCTCTTGGCTACACCTTC.

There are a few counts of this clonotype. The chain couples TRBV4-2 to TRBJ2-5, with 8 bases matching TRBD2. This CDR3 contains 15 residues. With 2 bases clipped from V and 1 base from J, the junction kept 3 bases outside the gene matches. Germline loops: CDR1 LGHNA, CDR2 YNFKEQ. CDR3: CASSQSAGAQETQYF. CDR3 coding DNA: TGTGCCAGCAGCCAATCAGCGGGAGCCCAAGAGACCCAGTACTTC.

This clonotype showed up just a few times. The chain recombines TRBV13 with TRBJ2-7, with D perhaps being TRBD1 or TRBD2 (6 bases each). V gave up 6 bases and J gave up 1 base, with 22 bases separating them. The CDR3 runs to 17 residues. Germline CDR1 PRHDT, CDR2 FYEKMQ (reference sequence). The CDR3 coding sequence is TGTGCCAGCAGTCATAGGGGGGTAGGCCGCACTTCCTACGAGCAGTACTTC. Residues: CASSHRGVGRTSYEQYF.

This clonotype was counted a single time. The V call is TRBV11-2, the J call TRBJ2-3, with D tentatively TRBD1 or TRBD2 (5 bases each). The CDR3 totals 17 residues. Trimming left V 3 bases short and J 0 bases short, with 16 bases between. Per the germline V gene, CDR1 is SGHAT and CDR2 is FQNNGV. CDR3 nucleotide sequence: TGTGCCAGCAGCTTCGATCCGGGACCGGCGAGCACAGATACGCAGTATTTT. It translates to CASSFDPGPASTDTQYF.

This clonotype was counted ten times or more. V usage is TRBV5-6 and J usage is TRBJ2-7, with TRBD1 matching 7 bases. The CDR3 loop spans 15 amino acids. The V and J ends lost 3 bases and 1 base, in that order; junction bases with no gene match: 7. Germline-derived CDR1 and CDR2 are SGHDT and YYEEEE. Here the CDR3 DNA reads TGTGCCAGCAGCTGGGGACAGCTCGCATCCTACGAGCAGTACTTC. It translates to CASSWGQLASYEQYF. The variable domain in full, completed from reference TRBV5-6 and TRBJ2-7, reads DAGVTQSPTHLIKTRGQQVTLRCSPKSGHDTVSWYQQALGQGPQFIFQYYEEEERQRGNFPDRFSGHQFPNYSSELNVNALLLGDSALYLCASSWGQLASYEQYFGPGTRLTVT.

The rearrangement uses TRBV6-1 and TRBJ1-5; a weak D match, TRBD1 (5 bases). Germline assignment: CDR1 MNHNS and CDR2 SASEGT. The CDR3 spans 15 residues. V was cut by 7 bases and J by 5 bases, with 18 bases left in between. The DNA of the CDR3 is TGTGCCAGCAACTACGGAAGGACACAAGATCAGCCCCAGCATTTT. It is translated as CASNYGRTQDQPQHF.

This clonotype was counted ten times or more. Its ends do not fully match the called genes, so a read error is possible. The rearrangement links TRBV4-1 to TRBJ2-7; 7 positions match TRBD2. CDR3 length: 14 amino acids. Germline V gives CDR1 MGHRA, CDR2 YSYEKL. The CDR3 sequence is CASSQDGGSREQYF. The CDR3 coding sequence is TGTGCCAGCAGCCAAGACGGCGGGAGTCGCGAGCAGTACTTC.

The CDR3 is CAHNEGLSTDTQYF. CDR3 DNA: TGTGCCCATAACGAGGGGCTCAGCACAGATACGCAGTATTTT. The rearrangement joins TRBV6-2 or TRBV6-3 to TRBJ2-3, with D possibly being TRBD1 or TRBD2 (5 bases each). V was cut by 11 bases and J by 0 bases, with 15 bases left in between. The CDR3 loop spans 14 amino acids. Germline V lookup: CDR1 MNHEY, CDR2 SVGEGT.

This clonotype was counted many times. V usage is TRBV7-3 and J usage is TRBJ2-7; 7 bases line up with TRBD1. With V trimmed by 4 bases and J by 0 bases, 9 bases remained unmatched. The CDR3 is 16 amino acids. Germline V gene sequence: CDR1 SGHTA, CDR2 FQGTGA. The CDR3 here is CASSSPDRATSYEQYF. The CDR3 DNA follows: TGTGCCAGCAGCTCACCCGACAGGGCCACCTCCTACGAGCAGTACTTC.

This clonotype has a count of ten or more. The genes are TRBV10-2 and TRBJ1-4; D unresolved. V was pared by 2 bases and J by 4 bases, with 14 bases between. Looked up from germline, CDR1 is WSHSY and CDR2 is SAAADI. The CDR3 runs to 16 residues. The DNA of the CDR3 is TGCGCCAGCAGTGAGAGACTCCTGCGCTTTAATGAAAAACTGTTTTTT. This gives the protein CASSERLLRFNEKLFF.

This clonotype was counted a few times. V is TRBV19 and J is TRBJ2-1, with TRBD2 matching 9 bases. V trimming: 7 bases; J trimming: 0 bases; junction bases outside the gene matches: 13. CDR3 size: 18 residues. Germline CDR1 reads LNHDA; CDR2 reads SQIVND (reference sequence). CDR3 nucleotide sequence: TGTGCCAGTATTGGCTGGGAGCGGGAGGACCACTCCTACAATGAGCAGTTCTTC. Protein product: CASIGWEREDHSYNEQFF.

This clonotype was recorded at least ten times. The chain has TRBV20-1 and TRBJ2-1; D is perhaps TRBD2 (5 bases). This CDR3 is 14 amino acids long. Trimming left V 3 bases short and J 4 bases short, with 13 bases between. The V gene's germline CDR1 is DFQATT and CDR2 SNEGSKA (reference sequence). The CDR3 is CSASTGGLYNEQFF. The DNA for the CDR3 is TGCAGTGCTAGTACCGGAGGTCTTTACAATGAGCAGTTCTTC.

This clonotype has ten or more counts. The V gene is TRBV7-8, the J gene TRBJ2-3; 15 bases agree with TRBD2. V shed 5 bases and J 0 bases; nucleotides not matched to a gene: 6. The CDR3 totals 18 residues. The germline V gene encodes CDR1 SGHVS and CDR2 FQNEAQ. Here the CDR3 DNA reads TGTGCCAGCAGCCTCGGACTAGCGGGAGGGACGAGCACAGATACGCAGTATTTT. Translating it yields CASSLGLAGGTSTDTQYF.

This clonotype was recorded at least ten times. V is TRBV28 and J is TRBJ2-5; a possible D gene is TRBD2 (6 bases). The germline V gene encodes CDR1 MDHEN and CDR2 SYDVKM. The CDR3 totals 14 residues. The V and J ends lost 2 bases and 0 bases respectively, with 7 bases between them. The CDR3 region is CASSLGGNQETQYF. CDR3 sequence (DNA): TGTGCCAGCAGTTTAGGAGGGAACCAAGAGACCCAGTACTTC.

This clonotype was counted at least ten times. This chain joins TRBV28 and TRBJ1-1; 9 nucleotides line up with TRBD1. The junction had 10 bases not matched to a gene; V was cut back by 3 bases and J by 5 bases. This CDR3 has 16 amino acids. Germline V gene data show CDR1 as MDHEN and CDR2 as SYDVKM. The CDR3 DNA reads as TGTGCCAGCAGTTTGGCACTGGACAGGGGTGAAACTGAAGCTTTCTTT. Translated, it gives CASSLALDRGETEAFF.

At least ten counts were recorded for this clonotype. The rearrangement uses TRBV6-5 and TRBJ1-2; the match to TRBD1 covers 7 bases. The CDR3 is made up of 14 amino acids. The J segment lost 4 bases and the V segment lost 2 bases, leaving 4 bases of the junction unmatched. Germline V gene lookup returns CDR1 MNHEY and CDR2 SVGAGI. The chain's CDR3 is CASSYPGQTYGYTF. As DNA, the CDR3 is TGTGCCAGCAGTTACCCGGGACAGACCTATGGCTACACCTTC.

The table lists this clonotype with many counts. The DNA for the CDR3 is TGTGCCAGCAGTTTAATAGCGGGGAAATTCTACGAGCAGTACTTC. Translated: CASSLIAGKFYEQYF. This chain links TRBV28 with TRBJ2-7; 8 positions match TRBD2. Germline V gene lookup returns CDR1 MDHEN and CDR2 SYDVKM. This CDR3 is built from 15 residues. With 2 bases clipped from V and 3 bases from J, the junction kept 6 bases outside the gene matches.

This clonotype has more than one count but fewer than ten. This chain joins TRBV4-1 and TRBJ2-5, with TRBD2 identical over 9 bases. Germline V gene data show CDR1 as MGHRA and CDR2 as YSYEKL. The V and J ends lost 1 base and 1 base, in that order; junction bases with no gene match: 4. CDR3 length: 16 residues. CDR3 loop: CASSQGSAGGQETQYF. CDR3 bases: TGCGCCAGCAGCCAAGGTTCAGCGGGAGGCCAAGAGACCCAGTACTTC.

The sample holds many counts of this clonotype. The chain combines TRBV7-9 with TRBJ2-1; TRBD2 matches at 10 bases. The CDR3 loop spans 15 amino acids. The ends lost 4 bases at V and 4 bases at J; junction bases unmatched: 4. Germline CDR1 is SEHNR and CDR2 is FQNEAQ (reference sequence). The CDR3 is CASSSILAGYNEQFF. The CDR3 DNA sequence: TGTGCCAGCAGCTCAATACTAGCGGGATACAATGAGCAGTTCTTC.

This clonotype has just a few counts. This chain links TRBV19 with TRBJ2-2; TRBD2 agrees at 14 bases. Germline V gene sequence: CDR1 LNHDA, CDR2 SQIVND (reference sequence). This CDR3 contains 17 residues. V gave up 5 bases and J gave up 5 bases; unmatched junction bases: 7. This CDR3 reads CASSGGLAGVKTGELFF. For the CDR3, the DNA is TGTGCCAGTAGTGGGGGACTAGCGGGAGTGAAGACCGGGGAGCTGTTTTTT.

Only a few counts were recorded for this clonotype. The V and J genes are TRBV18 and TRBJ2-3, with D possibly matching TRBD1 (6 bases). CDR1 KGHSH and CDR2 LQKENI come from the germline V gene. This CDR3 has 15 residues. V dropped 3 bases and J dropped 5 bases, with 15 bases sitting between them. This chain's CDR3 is CASSPTGPAGDTQYF. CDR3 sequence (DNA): TGTGCCAGCTCACCGACAGGCCCCGCCGGAGATACGCAGTATTTT.

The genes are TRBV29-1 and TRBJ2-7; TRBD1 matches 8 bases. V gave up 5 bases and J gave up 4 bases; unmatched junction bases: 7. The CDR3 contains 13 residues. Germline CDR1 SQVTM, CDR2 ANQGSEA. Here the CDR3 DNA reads TGCAGCGTTATAAGACAGGGGATTTACGAGCAGTACTTC. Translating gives CSVIRQGIYEQYF.

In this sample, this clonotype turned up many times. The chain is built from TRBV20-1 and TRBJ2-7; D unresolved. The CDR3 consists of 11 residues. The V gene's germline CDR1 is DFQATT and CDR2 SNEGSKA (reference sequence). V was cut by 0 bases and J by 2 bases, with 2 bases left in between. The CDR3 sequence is CSARDPYEQYF. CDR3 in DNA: TGCAGTGCTAGAGATCCCTACGAGCAGTACTTC.